The 24 T cell receptor beta chains listed next were all sequenced from one sample in a study of cytomegalovirus exposure and HLA in healthy donors. Sequencing used immunoSEQ multiplex PCR; TCRdb keeps in-frame clones, though not all of them. The sample lists fewer than 200,000 clones, more than 75% occurring once. What was sequenced was PBMCs. Receptors were obtained from a man aged 25-45 years in good health and CMV-seropositive.

This clone showed up just once. This chain's CDR3 is CASSPPGQGEKLFF. CDR3 coding DNA: TGTGCCAGCTCACCACCGGGGCAGGGTGAAAAACTGTTTTTT. This chain links TRBV18 with TRBJ1-4, with D tentatively TRBD1 (5 bases). V shed 0 bases and J shed 7 bases, with 9 bases lying between them. Germline CDR1 reads KGHSH; CDR2 reads LQKENI. The CDR3 runs 14 residues.

The gene calls are TRBV10-3 and TRBJ1-2; D ambiguous. Trimming cost V 3 bases and J 2 bases, with 7 bases left between them. Per the germline V gene, CDR1 is ENHRY and CDR2 is SYGVKD. This CDR3 has 13 residues. The CDR3 loop is CAISERQNYGYTF. Here the CDR3 DNA reads TGTGCCATCAGTGAAAGGCAGAACTATGGCTACACCTTC.

This clone was recorded once. CDR3 DNA sequence: TGTGCCAGCAGCTTACTTGGCGAGACCCAGTACTTC. Translation: CASSLLGETQYF. This sequence joins TRBV7-9 and TRBJ2-5; D is undetermined. CDR1 is SEHNR and CDR2 is FQNEAQ in the germline V gene (reference sequence). The V end lost 2 bases, the J end lost 5 bases, and 6 bases lay between the germline ends. The CDR3 extends over 12 amino acids.

V and J are TRBV7-3 and TRBJ2-4; 10 bases fit TRBD2. Per the germline V gene, CDR1 is SGHTA and CDR2 is FQGTGA. The CDR3 totals 17 residues. J was trimmed by 9 bases and V by 2 bases; bases with no gene match: 13. CDR3 loop: CASSLRPGLAPEGIQYF. The CDR3 region has the DNA TGTGCCAGCAGCTTACGGCCGGGACTAGCGCCGGAGGGCATTCAGTACTTC.

The rearrangement joins TRBV6-5 to TRBJ2-7, with TRBD1 identical over 7 bases. Germline V gene lookup returns CDR1 MNHEY and CDR2 SVGAGI. The CDR3 spans 13 residues. V was clipped by 6 bases and J by 2 bases; unmatched bases: 4. The CDR3 region is CASRTGTPYEQYF. CDR3 nucleotide sequence: TGTGCCAGCAGGACAGGGACCCCCTACGAGCAGTACTTC.

V gene TRBV7-2 combines with J gene TRBJ1-4; D ambiguous. This CDR3 has 12 amino acids. V lost 6 bases to trimming and J lost 7 bases, with 9 bases between them. Germline loops: CDR1 SGHTA, CDR2 FQGNSA. In DNA, the CDR3 is TGTGCCAGCAGAAAACGGTCTGAAAAACTGTTTTTT. Its protein is CASRKRSEKLFF.

This rearrangement joins TRBV30 to TRBJ2-5; 11 bases are shared with TRBD2. Losses at the gene ends were 7 bases for V and 4 bases for J; bases not matched to a gene: 2. The CDR3 runs to 12 residues. The V gene's germline CDR1 is GTSNPN and CDR2 SVGIG (reference sequence). DNA of the CDR3: TGTGCCTTTAGCGGGGGGGGAGAGACCCAGTACTTC. Residues: CAFSGGGETQYF. Variable domain in full (rest from reference TRBV30 and TRBJ2-5): SQTIHQWPATLVQPVGSPLSLECTVEGTSNPNLYWYRQAAGRGLQLLFYSVGIGQISSEVPQNLSASRPQDRQFILSSKKLLLSDSGFYLCAFSGGGETQYFGPGTRLLVL.

The V call is TRBV5-4, the J call TRBJ2-7; D not certain. Trimming stripped 1 base from V and 3 bases from J, with 2 bases between. Germline values: CDR1 SGHNT, CDR2 YYREEE (reference sequence). The CDR3 consists of 11 residues. The DNA for the CDR3 is TGTGCCAGCAGCTTGTACTACGAGCAGTACTTC. Its protein is CASSLYYEQYF.

The V gene is TRBV27, the J gene TRBJ1-2, with TRBD1 matching 8 bases. V shed 3 bases and J 7 bases; nucleotides not matched to a gene: 10. From germline, CDR1 is MNHEY and CDR2 SMNVEV (reference sequence). This CDR3 is 15 amino acids long. The CDR3 coding sequence is TGTGCCAGCAGTTTCTCTCTCAGGGGGCAGACTGGCTACACCTTC. Amino acid sequence: CASSFSLRGQTGYTF.

This clone showed up just once. This sequence joins TRBV5-1 and TRBJ1-4, with D unclear. This CDR3 has 16 residues. CDR1 is SGHRS and CDR2 is YFSETQ in the germline V gene. The V end was cut by 2 bases, the J end by 8 bases, with 19 bases between. CDR3 region: CASSFNLELATEKLFF. The CDR3, as DNA: TGCGCCAGCAGCTTCAACTTGGAGCTCGCGACCGAAAAACTGTTTTTT.

The table lists this clone with a count of one. V and J are TRBV7-2 and TRBJ2-5; no definite D call. The CDR3 spans 15 residues. With 0 bases removed from V and 5 bases from J, the gap between germline ends came to 13 bases. In germline, CDR1 is SGHTA, CDR2 FQGNSA. The CDR3 nucleotides read TGTGCCAGCAGCTTAGCGAAGGCCCCAACCGAGACCCAGTACTTC. Protein sequence: CASSLAKAPTETQYF.

The chain uses TRBV4-3 and TRBJ1-1; TRBD1 matches at 9 bases. The CDR3 is made up of 15 amino acids. V lost 0 bases to trimming and J lost 7 bases; unmatched junction nucleotides: 6. Germline V lookup: CDR1 LGHNA, CDR2 YSLEER. The DNA for the CDR3 is TGCGCCAGCAGCCAAGAAGGGACAGGGAGGGATGAAGCTTTCTTT. Protein sequence: CASSQEGTGRDEAFF.

The gene calls are TRBV5-1 and TRBJ2-6; TRBD1 agrees at 8 bases. V gave up 4 bases and J gave up 9 bases; unmatched junction bases: 9. CDR1 SGHRS and CDR2 YFSETQ come from the germline V gene. This CDR3 is built from 15 residues. The CDR3 protein is CASSARTGLGNVLTF. CDR3 in DNA: TGCGCCAGCAGCGCCCGGACAGGGTTGGGCAACGTCCTGACTTTC.

This clone showed up just once. The J gene is TRBJ2-3, the V gene TRBV6-1; no firm D call. The CDR3 has 13 residues. Germline V gene data show CDR1 as MNHNS and CDR2 as SASEGT. The V and J ends lost 6 bases and 0 bases respectively, with 7 bases between them. CDR3 region: CASSISSTDTQYF. CDR3 DNA: TGTGCCAGCAGCATAAGTAGCACAGATACGCAGTATTTT.

The rearrangement uses TRBV6-6 and TRBJ1-6; unclear D gene. This CDR3 contains 14 residues. Germline V CDR1 and CDR2: MNHNY, SVGAGI (reference sequence). Trimming took 0 bases from V and 9 from J, leaving 9 bases between them. DNA for the CDR3: TGTGCCAGCAGTTACTCGAAAGATCTTTCACCCCTCCACTTT. Its translation: CASSYSKDLSPLHF.

J is TRBJ1-2 and V is TRBV19; 11 bases align to TRBD1. Losses at the gene ends were 2 bases for V and 6 bases for J; bases not matched to a gene: 8. The CDR3 contains 16 residues. Germline CDR1 and CDR2: LNHDA and SQIVND (reference sequence). DNA of the CDR3: TGTGCCAGTAGTATACCCCCAGGACAGGGGGCGAATGGCTACACCTTC. Its translation: CASSIPPGQGANGYTF.

Only one count was recorded for this clone. The gene calls are TRBV6-5 and TRBJ2-7; no clear D gene. CDR3 size: 15 residues. Trimming took off 6 bases at V and 0 bases at J, with 15 bases between the two ends. The germline V gene has CDR1 MNHEY and CDR2 SVGAGI. The CDR3 reads CASSPPRLSSYEQYF. CDR3 sequence (DNA): TGTGCCAGCAGCCCACCCCGACTCAGCTCCTACGAGCAGTACTTC.

This clone was detected once. The same CDR3 arises from other DNA sequences in this sample as well. The chain combines TRBV11-2 with TRBJ2-3; D gene unclear. This CDR3 comprises 14 residues. The V end lost 1 base, the J end lost 4 bases, and 9 bases lay between the germline ends. Germline V gene lookup returns CDR1 SGHAT and CDR2 FQNNGV. CDR3 in amino acids: CASSLGGGPDTQYF. As DNA, the CDR3 is TGTGCCAGCAGCTTAGGGGGTGGCCCAGATACGCAGTATTTT.

This rearrangement joins TRBV29-1 to TRBJ1-2, with D uncertain. Looked up from germline, CDR1 is SQVTM and CDR2 is ANQGSEA. CDR3 length: 10 amino acids. V was clipped by 4 bases and J by 6 bases, with 6 bases between them. CDR3 bases: TGCAGCGTTGGGGAAGATGGCTACACCTTC. Translated, it gives CSVGEDGYTF.

This clone was seen just once. The V call is TRBV4-3, the J call TRBJ2-7, with 8 bases aligning to TRBD1. The V segment lost 0 bases and the J segment 2 bases; nucleotides outside the gene matches: 6. Germline-derived CDR1 and CDR2 are LGHNA and YSLEER. The CDR3 is 16 residues long. In DNA form, the CDR3 reads TGCGCCAGCAGCCAAGATTCCAGGGGGCGGACCTACGAGCAGTACTTC. This translates into CASSQDSRGRTYEQYF.

The chain joins TRBV30 to TRBJ2-3; 7 bases map to TRBD1. Germline V gene lookup returns CDR1 GTSNPN and CDR2 SVGIG (reference sequence). After removal of 2 bases from V and 3 bases from J, the junction contained 11 bases not matched to a gene. The CDR3 extends over 16 amino acids. The DNA for the CDR3 is TGTGCCTGGAGTTCCCCCTGGCAGGGGGAGACAGATACGCAGTATTTT. As protein: CAWSSPWQGETDTQYF.

This chain links TRBV11-3 with TRBJ1-4; 9 nucleotides align to TRBD1. The CDR3 is 14 amino acids. V gave up 6 bases and J gave up 6 bases; unmatched junction bases: 5. Germline-derived CDR1 and CDR2 are SGHNT and YENEEA. This CDR3 is CASRQTGGDEKLFF. DNA of the CDR3: TGTGCCAGCAGGCAGACAGGGGGTGATGAAAAACTGTTTTTT. Looking up the rest from reference TRBV11-3 and TRBJ1-4 gives the full variable domain: EAGVVQSPRYKIIEKKQPVAFWCNPISGHNTLYWYLQNLGQGPELLIRYENEEAVDDSQLPKDRFSAERLKGVDSTLKIQPAELGDSAVYLCASRQTGGDEKLFFGSGTQLSVL.

The rearrangement uses TRBV4-1 and TRBJ2-1, with unresolved D. Germline V gene sequence: CDR1 MGHRA, CDR2 YSYEKL. Trimming left V 0 bases short and J 7 bases short, with 25 bases between. The CDR3 is 19 residues long. DNA for the CDR3: TGCGCCAGCAGCCAAGATGGAGTCTCCCCTGGGGTTAGTTGGAATGAGCAGTTCTTC. Its protein is CASSQDGVSPGVSWNEQFF.

This chain links TRBV7-6 with TRBJ2-1, with D perhaps matching TRBD2 (6 bases). Germline V gene lookup returns CDR1 SGHVS and CDR2 FNYEAQ. This CDR3 has 16 amino acids. Trimming pared 5 bases from V and 3 bases from J, leaving 17 bases between. The CDR3 DNA follows: TGTGCCAGCAGCCCCAGGTCAGCGGGCCGCTACAATGAGCAGTTCTTC. It is translated as CASSPRSAGRYNEQFF. The full variable domain, rest sourced from reference TRBV7-6 and TRBJ2-1, is GAGVSQSPRYKVTKRGQDVALRCDPISGHVSLYWYRQALGQGPEFLTYFNYEAQQDKSGLPNDRFSAERPEGSISTLTIQRTEQRDSAMYRCASSPRSAGRYNEQFFGPGTRLTVL.